This T cell receptor beta chain stems from a study of blood T cell repertoires in COVID-19. Overall study: The samples span acute and convalescent COVID-19 from the United States, Italy and Spain. The analysed material was cDNA or gDNA that came from T cells, B-cell-depleted T cells, or PBMCs.

In the original analysis: Nucleated cell number was recorded as an estimate derived from reference gene primer amplification. The method was immunoSEQ multiplex PCR; TCRdb's version includes in-frame clones alone and lacks a portion of them. V, J and clone size were drawn from that table, and D and trimming were deduced from the DNA. Of roughly 38,000 clones listed, 88% are singletons. The V and J ends lost 11 bases and 5 bases respectively, with 21 bases between them. The CDR3 runs 14 residues. CDR1 is MDHEN and CDR2 is SYDVKM in the germline V gene. Sample: peripheral blood. The chain couples TRBV28 to TRBJ2-5; perhaps TRBD2 as D (6 bases). This TCR was sampled from a woman in her sixties or seventies with acute or convalescent COVID-19. This CDR3 is CASQSAGGTETQYF. Written as DNA, the CDR3 is TGTGCCTCTCAGTCGGCCGGGGGTACGGAGACCCAGTACTTC.